This TCR beta chain originates from a study of cytomegalovirus exposure and HLA in healthy donors. Sequencing used immunoSEQ multiplex PCR; TCRdb keeps in-frame clones, though not all of them. The sample yields over 150,000 clones, around 83% seen once. Germline V CDR1 and CDR2: SGHDN, FVKESK. Trimming removed 2 bases at V and 0 bases at J, with 11 bases between. The CDR3 runs to 16 residues. The chain combines TRBV14 with TRBJ2-1; possibly TRBD2 for D (6 bases). The source of this sequence is a woman between 25 and 40 years old in good health and CMV-seropositive. Sequenced input: PBMCs. CDR3 protein: CASSQRGMSSYNEQFF. For the CDR3, the DNA is TGTGCCAGCAGCCAACGCGGGATGAGCTCCTACAATGAGCAGTTCTTC.